The next 11 T cell receptor beta chains were all read from a single sample in a study of blood T cell repertoires in COVID-19. Some clones are missing from TCRdb's copy, which holds only in-frame ones; the method was immunoSEQ multiplex PCR. The table has about 27,000 clones, roughly 83% seen once. Source material: peripheral blood. The source of these receptors is a man aged 70-80 years with active COVID-19.

The J gene is TRBJ2-7, the V gene TRBV27; TRBD1 agrees at 9 bases. The ends lost 10 bases at V and 0 bases at J; junction bases unmatched: 13. This CDR3 has 16 residues. CDR1 is MNHEY and CDR2 is SMNVEV in the germline V gene (reference sequence). The CDR3 spells CATRTWGQGLSYEQYF. DNA for the CDR3: TGTGCCACTAGGACTTGGGGACAGGGTCTCTCCTACGAGCAGTACTTC.

This clone showed up just a few times. This rearrangement joins TRBV6-5 to TRBJ2-2, with TRBD1 identical over 9 bases. V dropped 6 bases and J dropped 4; count of bases not matched to a gene: 6. CDR1 and CDR2 (germline): MNHEY, SVGAGI. This CDR3 has 15 amino acids. The CDR3 DNA reads TGTGCCAGCAGATTACAGGGGGCCGGCACCGGGGAGCTGTTTTTT. Amino acids: CASRLQGAGTGELFF.

The chain combines TRBV11-3 with TRBJ2-3; D possibly corresponds to TRBD2 (6 bases). Trimming took off 1 base at V and 9 bases at J, with 11 bases between the two ends. The CDR3 sequence is 13 residues long. Germline CDR1 reads SGHNT; CDR2 reads YENEEA. CDR3: CASSLAREATQYF. CDR3 in DNA: TGTGCCAGCAGCTTAGCCAGGGAGGCAACGCAGTATTTT. Full variable domain (remainder filled in from reference TRBV11-3 and TRBJ2-3): EAGVVQSPRYKIIEKKQPVAFWCNPISGHNTLYWYLQNLGQGPELLIRYENEEAVDDSQLPKDRFSAERLKGVDSTLKIQPAELGDSAVYLCASSLAREATQYFGPGTRLTVL.

The chain recombines TRBV5-1 with TRBJ1-3, with D possibly being TRBD1 (6 bases). The CDR3 has 17 residues. CDR1 SGHRS and CDR2 YFSETQ come from the germline V gene. Trimming took off 0 bases at V and 0 bases at J, with 13 bases between the two ends. This CDR3 is CASSLAGQPLSGNTIYF. CDR3 in DNA: TGCGCCAGCAGCTTGGCCGGACAGCCGCTCTCTGGAAACACCATATATTTT.

This clone was observed a single time. The J gene is TRBJ1-2, the V gene TRBV30; TRBD1 matches at 7 bases. The CDR3 covers 14 residues. Germline lookup yields CDR1 GTSNPN and CDR2 SVGIG (reference sequence). V lost 3 bases and J lost 1; bases outside the gene matches: 5. The CDR3 sequence: CAWSRQGGNYGYTF. CDR3 nucleotides: TGTGCCTGGAGCAGGCAGGGGGGTAACTATGGCTACACCTTC.

The chain is built from TRBV24-1 and TRBJ2-3; the match to TRBD1 covers 9 bases. CDR1 is KGHDR, CDR2 SFDVKD, per germline. The trim removed 3 bases at V and 4 bases at J, leaving 7 bases unmatched. The CDR3 is 16 residues long. Here the CDR3 reads CATSDPGTGRADTQYF. CDR3 nucleotides: TGTGCCACCAGTGATCCCGGGACAGGGAGGGCAGATACGCAGTATTTT.

This rearrangement joins TRBV12-5 to TRBJ1-1; maybe TRBD1 (6 bases). The CDR3 is 13 amino acids. Trimming pared 5 bases from V and 3 bases from J, leaving 10 bases between. Germline-derived CDR1 and CDR2 are LGHNT and FRNRAP. The CDR3 region is CASGLGQYTEAFF. CDR3 sequence (DNA): TGTGCTAGTGGTCTCGGACAGTACACTGAAGCTTTCTTT.

The chain is built from TRBV2 and TRBJ1-4; D remains ambiguous. This CDR3 is 12 amino acids long. The V gene lost 4 bases and the J gene lost 5 bases, with 5 bases spanning the gap. The germline V gene has CDR1 SNHLY and CDR2 FYNNEI. The CDR3 sequence is CASSGQNEKLFF. CDR3 coding DNA: TGTGCCAGCAGTGGGCAGAATGAAAAACTGTTTTTT.

The chain has TRBV19 and TRBJ2-7; D might be TRBD1 (6 bases). Trimming took off 4 bases at V and 0 bases at J, with 10 bases between the two ends. Germline CDR1 and CDR2: LNHDA and SQIVND (reference sequence). This CDR3 is 14 amino acids long. The CDR3 region has the DNA TGTGCCAGTAGTACAGGGGCCGTCTCCTACGAGCAGTACTTC. It specifies CASSTGAVSYEQYF. The full variable domain, rest sourced from reference TRBV19 and TRBJ2-7, is DGGITQSPKYLFRKEGQNVTLSCEQNLNHDAMYWYRQDPGQGLRLIYYSQIVNDFQKGDIAEGYSVSREKKESFPLTVTSAQKNPTAFYLCASSTGAVSYEQYFGPGTRLTVT.

V is TRBV11-2 and J is TRBJ2-4; TRBD1 matches 7 bases. J gave up 8 bases and V 5 bases, and 3 bases lay outside the gene matches. CDR3 length equals 12 residues. Germline V gives CDR1 SGHAT, CDR2 FQNNGV. The DNA of the CDR3 is TGTGCCAGCAGCCGGGACAGAGACATTCAGTACTTC. As protein: CASSRDRDIQYF.

This chain uses TRBV5-4 with TRBJ2-2, with 7 bases that match TRBD1. Germline V gene sequence: CDR1 SGHNT, CDR2 YYREEE (reference sequence). Trimming took 2 bases from V and 6 from J; bases not matched to a gene: 7. This CDR3 region has 15 residues. CDR3 in amino acids: CASSLGDRVPGELFF. CDR3 coding DNA: TGTGCCAGCAGCTTAGGAGACAGGGTCCCCGGGGAGCTGTTTTTT.